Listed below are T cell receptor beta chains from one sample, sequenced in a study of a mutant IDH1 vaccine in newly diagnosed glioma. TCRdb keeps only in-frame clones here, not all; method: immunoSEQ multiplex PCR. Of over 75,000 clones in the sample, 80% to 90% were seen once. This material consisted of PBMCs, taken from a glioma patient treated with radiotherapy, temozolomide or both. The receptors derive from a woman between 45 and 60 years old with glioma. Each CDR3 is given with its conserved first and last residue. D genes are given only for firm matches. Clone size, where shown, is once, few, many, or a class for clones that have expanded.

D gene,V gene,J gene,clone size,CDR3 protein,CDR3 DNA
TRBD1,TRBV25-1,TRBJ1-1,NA,CASRPRGQGANTEAFF,TGTGCCAGCAGACCCCGCGGACAGGGCGCGAACACTGAAGCTTTCTTT
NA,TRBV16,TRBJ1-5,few,CASSQSGQSNQPQHF,TGTGCCAGCAGCCAATCCGGGCAAAGCAATCAGCCCCAGCATTTT
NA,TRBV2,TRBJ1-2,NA,CASSRRVNYGYTF,TGTGCCAGCTCTAGGAGGGTTAACTATGGCTACACCTTC
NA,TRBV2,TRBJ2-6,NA,CASRFTRDSGANVLTF,TGTGCCAGCAGATTTACTAGGGACTCTGGGGCCAACGTCCTGACTTTC
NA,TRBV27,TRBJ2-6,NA,CASSSPLGHSGVNVLTF,TGTGCCAGCAGCTCACCCCTGGGACACTCTGGGGTCAACGTCCTGACTTTC
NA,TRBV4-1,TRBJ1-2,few,CASSQEWGDGYTF,TGCGCCAGCAGCCAAGAATGGGGAGATGGCTACACCTTC
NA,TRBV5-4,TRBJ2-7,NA,CASSLEALSTSYEQYF,TGTGCCAGCAGCCTAGAGGCCTTGTCCACCTCCTACGAGCAGTACTTC
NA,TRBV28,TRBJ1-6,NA,CASSLASQVGSPLHF,TGTGCCAGCAGTTTAGCCTCACAGGTCGGTTCACCCCTCCACTTT
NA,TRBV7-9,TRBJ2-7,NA,CATSSASSYEQYF,TGTGCCACGTCTAGTGCGAGCTCCTACGAGCAGTACTTC
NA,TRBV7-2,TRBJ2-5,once,CASSLDLNAQETQYF,TGTGCCAGCAGCTTAGACTTGAACGCTCAAGAGACCCAGTACTTC
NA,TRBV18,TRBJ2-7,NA,CASSPDHEQYF,TGTGCCAGCTCACCAGACCACGAGCAGTACTTC
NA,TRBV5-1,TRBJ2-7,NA,CASSARTGVGEQYF,TGCGCCAGCAGCGCCCGAACAGGCGTTGGAGAGCAGTACTTC
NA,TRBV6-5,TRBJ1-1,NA,CASSRDSRNTEAFF,TGTGCCAGCAGCCGCGACAGCCGGAACACTGAAGCTTTCTTT
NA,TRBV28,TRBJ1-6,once,CASSFRGSYNSPLHF,TGTGCCAGCAGTTTCCGGGGCTCCTATAATTCACCCCTCCACTTT
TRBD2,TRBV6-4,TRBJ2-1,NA,CAGKAGGPHNEQFF,TGTGCCGGAAAAGCGGGAGGCCCTCACAATGAGCAGTTCTTC
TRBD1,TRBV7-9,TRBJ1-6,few,CASSRDRADSPLHF,TGTGCCAGCAGCCGGGACAGGGCGGATTCACCCCTCCACTTT
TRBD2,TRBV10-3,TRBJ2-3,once,CAITTARTSGRAGTTDTQYF,TGTGCCATCACTACGGCCCGGACTAGCGGGAGGGCGGGGACCACAGATACGCAGTATTTT
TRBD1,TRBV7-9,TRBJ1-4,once,CASSKGQGTNEKLFF,TGTGCCAGCAGCAAGGGACAGGGAACTAATGAAAAACTGTTTTTT
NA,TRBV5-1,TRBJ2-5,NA,CASSLGGLGAETQYF,TGCGCCAGCAGCTTGGGGGGGCTTGGTGCGGAGACCCAGTACTTC
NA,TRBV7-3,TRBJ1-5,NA,CASSLTSGIRDANQPQHF,TGTGCCAGCAGCTTAACGAGTGGTATCAGGGACGCCAATCAGCCCCAGCATTTT
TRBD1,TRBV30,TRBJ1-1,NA,CAWTQGGANTEAFF,TGTGCCTGGACCCAGGGGGGGGCTAACACTGAAGCTTTCTTT
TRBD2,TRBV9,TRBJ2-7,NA,CASSGGRAPQDEQYF,TGTGCCAGCAGCGGCGGGAGGGCCCCCCAGGACGAGCAGTACTTC
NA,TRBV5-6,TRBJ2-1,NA,CASSHSGDPYNEQFF,TGTGCCAGCAGCCACTCAGGGGACCCCTACAATGAGCAGTTCTTC
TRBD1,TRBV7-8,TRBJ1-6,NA,CASSSGQGFDSPLHF,TGTGCCAGCAGCTCGGGACAGGGGTTTGATTCACCCCTCCACTTT
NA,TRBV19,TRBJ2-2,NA,CASSLQGTGELFF,TGTGCCAGTAGTCTACAGGGTACCGGGGAGCTGTTTTTT
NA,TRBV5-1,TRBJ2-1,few,CASSWRSSYNEQFF,TGCGCCAGCAGCTGGCGCAGCTCCTACAATGAGCAGTTCTTC
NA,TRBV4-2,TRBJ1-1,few,CASSQVGEMNTEAFF,TGTGCCAGCAGCCAAGTAGGGGAAATGAACACTGAAGCTTTCTTT
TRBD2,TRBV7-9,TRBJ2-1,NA,CASSTLAEAYNEQFF,TGTGCCAGCAGCACACTAGCGGAGGCCTACAATGAGCAGTTCTTC
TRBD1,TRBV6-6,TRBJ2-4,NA,CASRHDRQGTNF,TGTGCCAGCAGGCACGATAGACAGGGAACGAACTTC
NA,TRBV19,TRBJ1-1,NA,CASSISDVNTEAFF,TGTGCCAGTAGTATTTCAGATGTGAACACTGAAGCTTTCTTT
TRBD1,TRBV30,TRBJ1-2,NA,CAWNAGTGDYGYTF,TGTGCCTGGAACGCGGGGACAGGCGACTATGGCTACACCTTC
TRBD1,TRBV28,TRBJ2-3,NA,CASSLDRGRVTDTQYF,TGTGCCAGCAGTCTTGACAGGGGTAGGGTGACAGATACGCAGTATTTT
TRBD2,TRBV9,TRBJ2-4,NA,CASSGPLAGEENIQYF,TGTGCCAGCAGCGGACCTCTAGCGGGAGAGGAGAACATTCAGTACTTC
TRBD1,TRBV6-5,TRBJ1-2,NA,CASSPLGGGDGYTF,TGTGCCAGCAGTCCCCTAGGAGGGGGCGATGGCTACACCTTC
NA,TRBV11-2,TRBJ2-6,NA,CASSLVARNSEANVLTF,TGTGCCAGCAGCTTAGTGGCCCGTAATTCTGAGGCCAACGTCCTGACTTTC
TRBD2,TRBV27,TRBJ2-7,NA,CASSLQLAGGAEQYF,TGTGCCAGCAGTTTACAACTAGCGGGAGGGGCCGAGCAGTACTTC
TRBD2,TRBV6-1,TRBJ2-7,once,CASSDVRASGSYEQYF,TGTGCCAGCAGTGATGTTAGGGCTAGCGGTTCCTACGAGCAGTACTTC
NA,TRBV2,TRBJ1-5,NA,CASSERTVYSNQPQHF,TGTGCCAGCAGTGAAAGGACCGTTTATAGCAATCAGCCCCAGCATTTT
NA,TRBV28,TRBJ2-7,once,CASSVSGSAYEQYF,TGTGCCAGCAGTGTAAGCGGGTCCGCCTACGAGCAGTACTTC
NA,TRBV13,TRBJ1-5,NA,CASSLQGDQPQHF,TGTGCCAGCAGCTTACAGGGCGATCAGCCCCAGCATTTT
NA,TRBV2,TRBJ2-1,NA,CASRGRYNEQFF,TGTGCCAGCAGGGGGCGATACAATGAGCAGTTCTTC
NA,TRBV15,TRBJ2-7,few,CATSRDTRGHEQYF,TGTGCCACCAGCAGAGATACCAGGGGCCACGAGCAGTACTTC